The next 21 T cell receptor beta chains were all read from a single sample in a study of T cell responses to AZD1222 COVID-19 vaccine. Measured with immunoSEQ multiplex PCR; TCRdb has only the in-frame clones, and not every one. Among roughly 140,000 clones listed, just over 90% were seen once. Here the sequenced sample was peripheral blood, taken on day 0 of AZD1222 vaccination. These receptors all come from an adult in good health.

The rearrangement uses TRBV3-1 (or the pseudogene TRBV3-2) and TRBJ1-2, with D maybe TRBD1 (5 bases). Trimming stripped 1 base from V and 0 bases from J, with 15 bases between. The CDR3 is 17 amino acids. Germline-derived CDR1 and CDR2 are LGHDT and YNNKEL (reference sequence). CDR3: CASSQGLGDGANYGYTF. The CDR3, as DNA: TGTGCCAGCAGCCAAGGGTTAGGGGACGGGGCTAACTATGGCTACACCTTC.

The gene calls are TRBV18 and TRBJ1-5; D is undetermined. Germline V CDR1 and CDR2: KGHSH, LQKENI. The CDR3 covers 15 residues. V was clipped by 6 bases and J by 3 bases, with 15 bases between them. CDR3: CASSLGSDTNQPQHF. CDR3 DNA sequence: TGTGCCAGCTCTCTCGGATCCGACACCAATCAGCCCCAGCATTTT. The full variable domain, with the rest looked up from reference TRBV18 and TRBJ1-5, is NAGVMQNPRHLVRRRGQEARLRCSPMKGHSHVYWYRQLPEEGLKFMVYLQKENIIDESGMPKERFSAEFPKEGPSILRIQQVVRGDSAAYFCASSLGSDTNQPQHFGDGTRLSIL.

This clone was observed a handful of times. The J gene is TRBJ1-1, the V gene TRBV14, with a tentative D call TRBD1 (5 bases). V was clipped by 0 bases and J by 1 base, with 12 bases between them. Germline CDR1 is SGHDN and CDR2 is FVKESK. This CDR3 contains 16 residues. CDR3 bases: TGTGCCAGCAGCCAAGATCTTGCGAGGGGGAACACTGAAGCTTTCTTT. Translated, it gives CASSQDLARGNTEAFF.

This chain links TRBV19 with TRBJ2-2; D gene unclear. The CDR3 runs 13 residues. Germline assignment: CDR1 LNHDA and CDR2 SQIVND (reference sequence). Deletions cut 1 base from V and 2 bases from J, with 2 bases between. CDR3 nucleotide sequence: TGTGCCAGTAGTATAGCCAACACCGGGGAGCTGTTTTTT. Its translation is CASSIANTGELFF.

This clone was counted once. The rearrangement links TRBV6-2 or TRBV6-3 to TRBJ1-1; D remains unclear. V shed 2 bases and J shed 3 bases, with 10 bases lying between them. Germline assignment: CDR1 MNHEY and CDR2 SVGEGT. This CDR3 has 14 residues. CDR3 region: CASSYGNAYTEAFF. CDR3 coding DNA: TGTGCCAGCAGTTACGGAAATGCTTACACTGAAGCTTTCTTT.

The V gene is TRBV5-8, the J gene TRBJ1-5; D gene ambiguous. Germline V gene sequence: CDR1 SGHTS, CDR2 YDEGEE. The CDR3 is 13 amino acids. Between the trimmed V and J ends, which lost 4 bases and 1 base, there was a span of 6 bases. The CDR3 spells CASSVDSNQPQHF. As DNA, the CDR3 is TGTGCCAGCAGCGTCGACAGCAATCAGCCCCAGCATTTT.

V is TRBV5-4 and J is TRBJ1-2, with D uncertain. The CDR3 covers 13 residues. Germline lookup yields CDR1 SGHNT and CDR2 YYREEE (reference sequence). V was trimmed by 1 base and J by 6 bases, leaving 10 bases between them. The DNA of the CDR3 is TGTGCCAGCAGCTTGCGCCCGAGCGATGGCTACACCTTC. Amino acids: CASSLRPSDGYTF.

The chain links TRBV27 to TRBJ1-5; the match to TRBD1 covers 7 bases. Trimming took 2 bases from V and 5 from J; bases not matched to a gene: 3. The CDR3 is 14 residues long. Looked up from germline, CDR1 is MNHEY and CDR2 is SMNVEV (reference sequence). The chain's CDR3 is CASSLVGGDQPQHF. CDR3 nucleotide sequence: TGTGCCAGCAGTTTAGTAGGGGGCGATCAGCCCCAGCATTTT.

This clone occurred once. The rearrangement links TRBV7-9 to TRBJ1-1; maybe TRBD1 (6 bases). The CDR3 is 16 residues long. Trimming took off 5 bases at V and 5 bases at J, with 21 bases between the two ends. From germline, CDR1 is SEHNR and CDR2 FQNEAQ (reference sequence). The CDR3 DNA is TGTGCCAGCAGCACCAGGGCGGGGGGCGTTCGTACTGAAGCTTTCTTT. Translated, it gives CASSTRAGGVRTEAFF.

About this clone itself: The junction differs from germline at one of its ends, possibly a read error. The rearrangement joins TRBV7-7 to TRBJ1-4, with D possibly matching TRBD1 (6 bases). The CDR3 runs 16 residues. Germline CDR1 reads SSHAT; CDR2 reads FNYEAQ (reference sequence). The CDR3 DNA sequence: TGTGCTAGCAGCTTTCGGCCCAGGGGAACTAATGAAAAACTGTTTTTT. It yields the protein CASSFRPRGTNEKLFF.

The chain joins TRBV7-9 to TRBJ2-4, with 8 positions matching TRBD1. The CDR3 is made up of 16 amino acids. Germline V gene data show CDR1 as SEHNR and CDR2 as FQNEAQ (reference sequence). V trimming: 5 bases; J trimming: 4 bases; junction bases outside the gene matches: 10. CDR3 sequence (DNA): TGTGCCAGCAGCCAATCCGGGACAGGTAGAAAAAACATTCAGTACTTC. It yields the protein CASSQSGTGRKNIQYF.

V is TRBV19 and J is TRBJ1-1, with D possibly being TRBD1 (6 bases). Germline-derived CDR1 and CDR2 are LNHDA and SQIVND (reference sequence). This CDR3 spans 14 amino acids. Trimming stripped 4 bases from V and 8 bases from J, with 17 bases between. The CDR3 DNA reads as TGTGCCAGTAGTACCGCTGGGGGCGGGAGAGAAGCTTTCTTT. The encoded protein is CASSTAGGGREAFF.

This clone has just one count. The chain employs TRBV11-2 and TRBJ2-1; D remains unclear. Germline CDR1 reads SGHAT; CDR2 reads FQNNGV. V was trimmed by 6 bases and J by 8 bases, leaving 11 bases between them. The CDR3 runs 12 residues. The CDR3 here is CASSPVGHEQFF. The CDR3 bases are TGTGCCAGCAGTCCAGTCGGCCATGAGCAGTTCTTC. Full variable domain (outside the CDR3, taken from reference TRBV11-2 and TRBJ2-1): EAGVAQSPRYKIIEKRQSVAFWCNPISGHATLYWYQQILGQGPKLLIQFQNNGVVDDSQLPKDRFSAERLKGVDSTLKIQPAKLEDSAVYLCASSPVGHEQFFGPGTRLTVL.

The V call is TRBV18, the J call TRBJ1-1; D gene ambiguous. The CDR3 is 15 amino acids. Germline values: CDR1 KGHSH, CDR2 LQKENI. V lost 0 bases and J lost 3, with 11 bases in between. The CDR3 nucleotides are TGTGCCAGCTCACCACCGTTCACGGTGTACACTGAAGCTTTCTTT. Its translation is CASSPPFTVYTEAFF. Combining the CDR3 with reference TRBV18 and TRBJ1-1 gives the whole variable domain NAGVMQNPRHLVRRRGQEARLRCSPMKGHSHVYWYRQLPEEGLKFMVYLQKENIIDESGMPKERFSAEFPKEGPSILRIQQVVRGDSAAYFCASSPPFTVYTEAFFGQGTRLTVV.

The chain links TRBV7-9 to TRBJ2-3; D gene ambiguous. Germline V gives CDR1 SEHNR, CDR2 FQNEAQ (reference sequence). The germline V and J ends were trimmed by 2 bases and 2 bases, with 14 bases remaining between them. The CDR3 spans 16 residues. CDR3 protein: CASSLLGDGDTDTQYF. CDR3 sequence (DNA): TGTGCCAGCAGCTTATTAGGAGATGGAGACACAGATACGCAGTATTTT.

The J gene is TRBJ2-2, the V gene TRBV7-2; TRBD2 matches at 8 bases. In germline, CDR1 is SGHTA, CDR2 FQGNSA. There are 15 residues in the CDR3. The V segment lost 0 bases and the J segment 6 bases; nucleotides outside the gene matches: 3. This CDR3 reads CASSLAPRGAGELFF. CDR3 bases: TGTGCCAGCAGCTTAGCCCCGCGGGGGGCCGGGGAGCTGTTTTTT.

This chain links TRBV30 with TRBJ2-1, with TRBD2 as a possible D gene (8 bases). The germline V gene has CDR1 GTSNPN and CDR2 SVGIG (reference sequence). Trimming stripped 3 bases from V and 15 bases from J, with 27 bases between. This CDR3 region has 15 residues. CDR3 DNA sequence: TGTGCCTGGAGGAACAGGGGCGGCGGGAGGAGGGCAGCGTTCTTC. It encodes CAWRNRGGGRRAAFF. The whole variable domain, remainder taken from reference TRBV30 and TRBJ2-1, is SQTIHQWPATLVQPVGSPLSLECTVEGTSNPNLYWYRQAAGRGLQLLFYSVGIGQISSEVPQNLSASRPQDRQFILSSKKLLLSDSGFYLCAWRNRGGGRRAAFFGPGTRLTVL.

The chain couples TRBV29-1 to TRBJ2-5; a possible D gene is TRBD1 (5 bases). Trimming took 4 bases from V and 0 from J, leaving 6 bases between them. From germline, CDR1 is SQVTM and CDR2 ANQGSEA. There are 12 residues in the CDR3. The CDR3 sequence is CSVGQNQETQYF. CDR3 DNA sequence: TGCAGCGTTGGACAGAACCAAGAGACCCAGTACTTC.

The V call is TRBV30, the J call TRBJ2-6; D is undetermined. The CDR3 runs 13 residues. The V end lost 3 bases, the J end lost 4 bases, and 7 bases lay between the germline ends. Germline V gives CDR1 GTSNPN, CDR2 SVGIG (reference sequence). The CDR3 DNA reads TGTGCCTGGAGCCCGGTAGGGGCCAACGTCCTGACTTTC. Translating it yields CAWSPVGANVLTF.

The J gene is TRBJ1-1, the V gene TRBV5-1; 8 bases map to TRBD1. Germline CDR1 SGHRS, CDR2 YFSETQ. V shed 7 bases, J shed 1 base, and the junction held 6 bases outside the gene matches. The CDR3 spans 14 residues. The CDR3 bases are TGCGCCAGCGAGAAGACAGGGGCGAACACTGAAGCTTTCTTT. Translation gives CASEKTGANTEAFF. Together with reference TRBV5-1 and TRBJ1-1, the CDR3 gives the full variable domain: KAGVTQTPRYLIKTRGQQVTLSCSPISGHRSVSWYQQTPGQGLQFLFEYFSETQRNKGNFPGRFSGRQFSNSRSEMNVSTLELGDSALYLCASEKTGANTEAFFGQGTRLTVV.

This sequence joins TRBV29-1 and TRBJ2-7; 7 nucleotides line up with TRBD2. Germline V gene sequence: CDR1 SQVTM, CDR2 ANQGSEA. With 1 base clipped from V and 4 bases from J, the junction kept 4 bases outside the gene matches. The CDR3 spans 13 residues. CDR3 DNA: TGCAGCGTTGAAGGGCGGGAGCAGTACGAGCAGTACTTC. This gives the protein CSVEGREQYEQYF.